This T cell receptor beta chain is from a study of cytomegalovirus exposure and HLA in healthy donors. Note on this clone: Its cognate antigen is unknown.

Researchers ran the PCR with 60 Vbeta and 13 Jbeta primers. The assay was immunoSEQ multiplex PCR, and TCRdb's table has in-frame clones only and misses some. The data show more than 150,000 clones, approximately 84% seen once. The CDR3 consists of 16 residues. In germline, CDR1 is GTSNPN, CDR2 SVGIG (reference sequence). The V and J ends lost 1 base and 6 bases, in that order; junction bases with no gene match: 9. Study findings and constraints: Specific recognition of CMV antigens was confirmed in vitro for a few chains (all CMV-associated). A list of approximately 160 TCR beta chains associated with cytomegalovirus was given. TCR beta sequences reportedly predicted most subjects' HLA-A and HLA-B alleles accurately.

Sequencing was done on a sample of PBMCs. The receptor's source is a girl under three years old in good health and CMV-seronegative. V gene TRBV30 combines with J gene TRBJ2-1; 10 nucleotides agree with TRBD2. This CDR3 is CAWSGGSGGSGNEQFF. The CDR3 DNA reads TGTGCCTGGAGTGGTGGTAGCGGGGGGTCAGGCAATGAGCAGTTCTTC.